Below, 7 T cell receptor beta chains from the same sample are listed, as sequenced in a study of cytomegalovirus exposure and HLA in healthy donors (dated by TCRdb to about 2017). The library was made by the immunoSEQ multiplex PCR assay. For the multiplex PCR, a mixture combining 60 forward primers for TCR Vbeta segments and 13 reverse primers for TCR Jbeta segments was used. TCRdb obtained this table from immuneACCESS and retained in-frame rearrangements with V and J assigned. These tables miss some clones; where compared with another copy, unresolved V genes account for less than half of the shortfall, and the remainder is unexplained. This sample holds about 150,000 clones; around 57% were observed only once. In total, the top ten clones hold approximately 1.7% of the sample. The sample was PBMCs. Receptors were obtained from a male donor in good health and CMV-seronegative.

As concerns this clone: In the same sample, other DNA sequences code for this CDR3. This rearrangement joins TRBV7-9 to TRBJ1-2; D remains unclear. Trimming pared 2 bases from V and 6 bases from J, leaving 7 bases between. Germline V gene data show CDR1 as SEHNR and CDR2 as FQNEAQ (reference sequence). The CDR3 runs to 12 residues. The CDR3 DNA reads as TGTGCCAGCAGCTTAAGAGGGAATGGCTACACCTTC. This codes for CASSLRGNGYTF.

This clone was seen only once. The CDR3, as DNA: TGCGCCAGCAGCTTTGTCAGTACCTCGAACACTGAAGCTTTCTTT. Encoded protein: CASSFVSTSNTEAFF. V usage is TRBV5-1 and J usage is TRBJ1-1; D unclear. The CDR3 contains 15 residues. V was cut by 2 bases and J by 1 base, with 12 bases left in between. Germline V gene sequence: CDR1 SGHRS, CDR2 YFSETQ.

The CDR3 coding sequence is TGTGCCAGCTCGGTCGGGGAACGGACGCAGTATTTT. Protein product: CASSVGERTQYF. V is TRBV2 and J is TRBJ2-3; tentative D call: TRBD2 (5 bases). Looked up from germline, CDR1 is SNHLY and CDR2 is FYNNEI. The CDR3 covers 12 residues. The V gene lost 8 bases and the J gene lost 9 bases, with 15 bases spanning the gap.

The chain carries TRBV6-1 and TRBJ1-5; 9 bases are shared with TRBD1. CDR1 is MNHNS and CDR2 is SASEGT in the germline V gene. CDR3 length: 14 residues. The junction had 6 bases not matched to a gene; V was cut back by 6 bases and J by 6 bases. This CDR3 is CASSHLGQGQPQHF. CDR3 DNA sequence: TGTGCCAGCAGCCACCTGGGACAGGGTCAGCCCCAGCATTTT.

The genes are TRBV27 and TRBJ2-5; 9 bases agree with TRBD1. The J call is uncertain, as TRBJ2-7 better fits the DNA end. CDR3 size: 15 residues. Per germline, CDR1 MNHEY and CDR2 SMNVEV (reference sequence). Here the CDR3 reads CASSSNRDRVYEQYF. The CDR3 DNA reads TGTGCCAGCTCATCAAATCGGGACAGGGTCTACGAGCAGTACTTC.

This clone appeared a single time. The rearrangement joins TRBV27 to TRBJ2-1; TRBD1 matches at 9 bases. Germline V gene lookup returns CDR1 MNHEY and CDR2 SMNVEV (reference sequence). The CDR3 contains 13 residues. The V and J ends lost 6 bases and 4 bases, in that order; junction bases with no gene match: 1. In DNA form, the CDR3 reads TGTGCCAGCAGACAGGGGGCGTACAATGAGCAGTTCTTC. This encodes CASRQGAYNEQFF.

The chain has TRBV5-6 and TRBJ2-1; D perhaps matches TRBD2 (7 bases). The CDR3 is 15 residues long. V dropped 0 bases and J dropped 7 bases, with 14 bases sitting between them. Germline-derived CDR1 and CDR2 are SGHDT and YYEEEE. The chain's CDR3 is CASSLGWGGRNEQFF. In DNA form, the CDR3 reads TGTGCCAGCAGCTTGGGGTGGGGGGGCCGGAATGAGCAGTTCTTC.